These T cell receptor beta chains were read from a single sample in a study of T cells in Graves' hyperthyroidism and ophthalmopathy. In TCRdb, the multiplex PCR reads were re-called with MiXCR into one record per CDR3 protein. Found here are hundreds of thousands of distinct CDR3 sequences, under 20% of them singletons; the top ten hold around 3.9%. Sequenced sample: blood. These receptors all come from a woman aged 30 to 39 with Graves' hyperthyroidism. The CDR3 runs from the conserved cysteine through the conserved F or W. The D gene is left open where the match is weak. The listing skips clone size in some rows; elsewhere it reads once, few, many or a size class.

d_gene: -
j_gene: TRBJ1-1
abundance: -
v_gene: TRBV6-2/TRBV6-3
CDR3nt: TGTGCCACGATAAGGGGAGGTGGGAACACTGAAGCTTTCTTT
CDR3aa: CATIRGGGNTEAFF

d_gene: -
j_gene: TRBJ2-3
abundance: many
v_gene: TRBV7-2
CDR3nt: TGTGCCAGCAGCTTAGCGGTTAGCACAGATACGCAGTATTTT
CDR3aa: CASSLAVSTDTQYF

d_gene: TRBD1
j_gene: TRBJ2-7
abundance: few
v_gene: TRBV15
CDR3nt: TGTGCCACCAGCAGCTGGACAGGGGACGAGCAGTACTTC
CDR3aa: CATSSWTGDEQYF

d_gene: -
j_gene: TRBJ1-1
abundance: few
v_gene: TRBV18
CDR3nt: TGTGCCAGCTCACCCTACCAAGAGGATCGGGGGGAAACTGAAGCTTTCTTT
CDR3aa: CASSPYQEDRGETEAFF

d_gene: -
j_gene: TRBJ2-5
abundance: many
v_gene: TRBV24-1
CDR3nt: TGTGCCACCAGTGATGCTGGGGGGCAGGAGACCCAGTACTTC
CDR3aa: CATSDAGGQETQYF

d_gene: -
j_gene: TRBJ2-3
abundance: many
v_gene: TRBV7-8
CDR3nt: TGTGCCACCGCGACGGCCATTCCTGGGGATACGCAGTATTTT
CDR3aa: CATATAIPGDTQYF

d_gene: -
j_gene: TRBJ1-5
abundance: -
v_gene: TRBV29-1
CDR3nt: TGCAGCGGGATGCAGGGCCCCAATCAGCCCCAGCATTTT
CDR3aa: CSGMQGPNQPQHF

d_gene: TRBD1
j_gene: TRBJ1-6
abundance: -
v_gene: TRBV18
CDR3nt: TGTGTCAGCTCACCGGGCAGGGGGCCTTCACCCCTCCACTTT
CDR3aa: CVSSPGRGPSPLHF

d_gene: -
j_gene: TRBJ2-5
abundance: -
v_gene: TRBV15
CDR3nt: TGTGCCACCAGCAAATTAGGCGGGGAGACCCAGTACTTC
CDR3aa: CATSKLGGETQYF

d_gene: -
j_gene: TRBJ1-5
abundance: -
v_gene: TRBV7-2
CDR3nt: TGTGCCAGCAGCCCCGGTTCGTATCAGCCCCAGCATTTT
CDR3aa: CASSPGSYQPQHF

d_gene: TRBD2
j_gene: TRBJ2-5
abundance: few
v_gene: TRBV5-1
CDR3nt: TGCGCCAGCAGCTCCGGACTAGCGGGAGGCAACCAAGAGACCCAGTACTTC
CDR3aa: CASSSGLAGGNQETQYF

d_gene: -
j_gene: TRBJ2-7
abundance: -
v_gene: TRBV30
CDR3nt: TGTGCCTGGAGTAATACAATCCGATACGAGCAGTACTTC
CDR3aa: CAWSNTIRYEQYF

d_gene: -
j_gene: TRBJ2-1
abundance: -
v_gene: TRBV19
CDR3nt: TGTGCCAGTAGTATAGCGGGAGTTAGGTATGAGCAGTTCTTC
CDR3aa: CASSIAGVRYEQFF

d_gene: -
j_gene: TRBJ2-7
abundance: few
v_gene: TRBV6-1
CDR3nt: TGTGCCAGCAACATTCTAGGGGCCTCCTACGAGCAGTACTTC
CDR3aa: CASNILGASYEQYF

d_gene: -
j_gene: TRBJ2-2
abundance: -
v_gene: TRBV5-5
CDR3nt: TGTGCCAGCAGCTTGTATGGCGGGACGAACACCGGGGAGCTGTTTTTT
CDR3aa: CASSLYGGTNTGELFF

d_gene: -
j_gene: TRBJ1-1
abundance: few
v_gene: TRBV7-9
CDR3nt: TGTGCCAGCAGCTCAGGACACGCGGTGTTTGAAGCTTTCTTT
CDR3aa: CASSSGHAVFEAFF

d_gene: -
j_gene: TRBJ2-3
abundance: many
v_gene: TRBV11-3
CDR3nt: TGTGCCAGCAGCCCACCCTATGAGGGGTTGGGAGATACGCAGTATTTT
CDR3aa: CASSPPYEGLGDTQYF

d_gene: -
j_gene: TRBJ1-1
abundance: many
v_gene: TRBV6-6
CDR3nt: TGTGCCAGCAGTTACTCGAGGTGGAGGAGGGACACTGAAGCTTTCTTT
CDR3aa: CASSYSRWRRDTEAFF

d_gene: TRBD1
j_gene: TRBJ1-1
abundance: -
v_gene: TRBV7-2
CDR3nt: TGTGCCAGCAGCTTCGGGACAGGGGAAAAGGACACTGAAGCTTTCTTT
CDR3aa: CASSFGTGEKDTEAFF

d_gene: TRBD1
j_gene: TRBJ1-4
abundance: many
v_gene: TRBV12-3/TRBV12-4
CDR3nt: TGTGCCAGCACCGGACAGGGTCGGGAAAAACTGTTTTTT
CDR3aa: CASTGQGREKLFF

d_gene: TRBD1
j_gene: TRBJ2-1
abundance: -
v_gene: TRBV4-3
CDR3nt: TGCGCCAGCAGCCAAGGATGGGACAGGGAATACAATGAGCAGTTCTTC
CDR3aa: CASSQGWDREYNEQFF

d_gene: -
j_gene: TRBJ2-5
abundance: -
v_gene: TRBV19
CDR3nt: TGTGCCAGTAGTCCCACGACCCGCCCTTGGGAGACCCAGTACTTC
CDR3aa: CASSPTTRPWETQYF

d_gene: -
j_gene: TRBJ1-2
abundance: many
v_gene: TRBV11-2
CDR3nt: TGTGCCAGCAGCTTAGGTCGGCAGTCGGACGGCTACACCTTC
CDR3aa: CASSLGRQSDGYTF

d_gene: -
j_gene: TRBJ2-7
abundance: many
v_gene: TRBV20-1
CDR3nt: TGCAGTGCTAGGGCCCCGTTGTGGACCAGAAGCTCCTACGAGCAGTACTTC
CDR3aa: CSARAPLWTRSSYEQYF

d_gene: TRBD2
j_gene: TRBJ2-5
abundance: many
v_gene: TRBV3-1
CDR3nt: TGTGCCAGCAGCCAAGATCGGCCTAGCGGGACCCAGTACTTC
CDR3aa: CASSQDRPSGTQYF

d_gene: TRBD2
j_gene: TRBJ2-1
abundance: few
v_gene: TRBV7-2
CDR3nt: TGTGCCAGCAGCCCCCGGGGACTAGCGGGCCCTGGTGAGCAGTTCTTC
CDR3aa: CASSPRGLAGPGEQFF

d_gene: TRBD1
j_gene: TRBJ2-7
abundance: few
v_gene: TRBV7-8
CDR3nt: TGTGCCAGCAGCTGGGGGACAGGGCGGTACGAGCAGTACTTC
CDR3aa: CASSWGTGRYEQYF

d_gene: -
j_gene: TRBJ2-2
abundance: -
v_gene: TRBV6-2/TRBV6-3
CDR3nt: TGTGCCAGCAGAAAATGGGCGCAGCCGAACACCGGGGAGCTGTTTTTT
CDR3aa: CASRKWAQPNTGELFF

d_gene: -
j_gene: TRBJ1-2
abundance: many
v_gene: TRBV20-1
CDR3nt: TGCAGTGCTAGCCCCCCGGGGTTCTATGGCTACACCTTC
CDR3aa: CSASPPGFYGYTF

d_gene: TRBD2
j_gene: TRBJ2-3
abundance: few
v_gene: TRBV9
CDR3nt: TGTGCCAGCAGCGTAGATCGGACTAGCGGGACCTCAGATACGCAGTATTTT
CDR3aa: CASSVDRTSGTSDTQYF

d_gene: TRBD1
j_gene: TRBJ1-2
abundance: -
v_gene: TRBV7-2
CDR3nt: TGTGCCAGCAGCTTAATGTGGACAGGGGCCTACTATGGCTACACCTTC
CDR3aa: CASSLMWTGAYYGYTF

d_gene: -
j_gene: TRBJ2-6
abundance: many
v_gene: TRBV28
CDR3nt: TGTGCCAGCAGCCAACAGAGTACCTCTGGGGCCAACGTCCTGACTTTC
CDR3aa: CASSQQSTSGANVLTF

d_gene: -
j_gene: TRBJ2-7
abundance: many
v_gene: TRBV15
CDR3nt: TGTGCCACCAGCCGTTCCCCAGGGTGGGCGGGTCGCCACGAGCAGTACTTC
CDR3aa: CATSRSPGWAGRHEQYF

d_gene: TRBD1
j_gene: TRBJ1-2
abundance: few
v_gene: TRBV24-1
CDR3nt: TGTGCCACCAGTCCGCAGGGGGGCGGCTACACCTTC
CDR3aa: CATSPQGGGYTF

d_gene: -
j_gene: TRBJ2-7
abundance: many
v_gene: TRBV5-5
CDR3nt: TGTGCCAGCAGCTTCCATCAAGATTTCTACGAGCAGTACTTC
CDR3aa: CASSFHQDFYEQYF

d_gene: TRBD2
j_gene: TRBJ2-7
abundance: many
v_gene: TRBV29-1
CDR3nt: TGCAGCGTTATTTCCGGGACTAGCGGCGAGCAGTACTTC
CDR3aa: CSVISGTSGEQYF

d_gene: -
j_gene: TRBJ2-2
abundance: -
v_gene: TRBV18
CDR3nt: TGTGCCAGCTCATCGGGACGGTTGGACACCGGGGAGCTGTTTTTT
CDR3aa: CASSSGRLDTGELFF

d_gene: -
j_gene: TRBJ1-4
abundance: few
v_gene: TRBV27
CDR3nt: TGTGCCAGCAGTTTGTCCGGGACGGGACGAAATGAAAAACTGTTTTTT
CDR3aa: CASSLSGTGRNEKLFF

d_gene: TRBD1
j_gene: TRBJ1-1
abundance: many
v_gene: TRBV28
CDR3nt: TGTGCCAGCAGTTTCGGGACAGGGGGGTACACTGAAGCTTTCTTT
CDR3aa: CASSFGTGGYTEAFF

d_gene: -
j_gene: TRBJ2-3
abundance: -
v_gene: TRBV20-1
CDR3nt: TGCAGTGCCGCTCAGACCGACACAGATACGCAGTATTTT
CDR3aa: CSAAQTDTDTQYF